The 21 T cell receptor beta chains below all came from one sample that was sequenced in a study of STAT5B mutations in CD4+ large granular lymphocyte leukemia. Only in-frame clones appear in the TCRdb table, and some are missing; sequencing was by immunoSEQ multiplex PCR. This sample has about 29,000 clones, with 65% to 85% found just once. The specimen was CD4+ T cells from blood buffy coats. The receptors derive from a human donor in good health.

The genes are TRBV4-2 and TRBJ2-4, with 8 bases aligning to TRBD1. The CDR3 extends over 17 amino acids. After removal of 3 bases from V and 3 bases from J, the junction contained 10 bases not matched to a gene. Germline V CDR1 and CDR2: LGHNA, YNFKEQ. The CDR3 is CASSQTETGDGKNIQYF. For the CDR3, the DNA is TGTGCCAGCAGCCAGACTGAGACAGGGGATGGCAAAAACATTCAGTACTTC.

Only one count was recorded for this clone. The rearrangement uses TRBV9 and TRBJ2-2, with D unclear. The V end lost 0 bases, the J end lost 2 bases, and 8 bases lay between the germline ends. This CDR3 has 15 amino acids. CDR1 and CDR2 (germline): SGDLS, YYNGEE. CDR3 DNA: TGTGCCAGCAGCGTAGTGGATACAAACACCGGGGAGCTGTTTTTT. It translates to CASSVVDTNTGELFF.

V gene TRBV30 combines with J gene TRBJ1-2; a weak D match, TRBD1 (6 bases). Germline CDR1 GTSNPN, CDR2 SVGIG (reference sequence). The CDR3 spans 13 residues. V lost 5 bases to trimming and J lost 4 bases, with 14 bases between them. The CDR3 protein is CAWGTRGPYGYTF. In nucleotides, the CDR3 is TGTGCCTGGGGGACCCGGGGGCCCTATGGCTACACCTTC. The full variable domain, with the rest looked up from reference TRBV30 and TRBJ1-2, is SQTIHQWPATLVQPVGSPLSLECTVEGTSNPNLYWYRQAAGRGLQLLFYSVGIGQISSEVPQNLSASRPQDRQFILSSKKLLLSDSGFYLCAWGTRGPYGYTFGSGTRLTVV.

The genes are TRBV5-1 and TRBJ2-1; possibly TRBD2 for D (6 bases). The V end was cut by 0 bases, the J end by 5 bases, with 12 bases between. The CDR3 loop spans 15 amino acids. The germline CDR1 and CDR2 sequences are SGHRS and YFSETQ. This CDR3 reads CASSLDASVNNEQFF. The CDR3 bases are TGCGCCAGCAGCTTGGACGCTAGCGTTAACAATGAGCAGTTCTTC.

The chain uses TRBV11-2 and TRBJ2-3, with D tentatively TRBD2 (5 bases). Germline CDR1 and CDR2: SGHAT and FQNNGV. The CDR3 extends over 14 amino acids. The germline V and J ends were trimmed by 7 bases and 1 base, with 12 bases remaining between them. The CDR3 protein is CASILGWGTDTQYF. The CDR3 DNA reads TGTGCCAGCATACTAGGATGGGGCACAGATACGCAGTATTTT.

The chain is built from TRBV5-1 and TRBJ2-5; the D is unclear. The CDR3 is 15 amino acids. Germline CDR1 SGHRS, CDR2 YFSETQ. V lost 0 bases to trimming and J lost 5 bases, with 14 bases between them. CDR3 amino acids: CASSLEELGWETQYF. The DNA for the CDR3 is TGCGCCAGCAGCTTGGAGGAGCTGGGTTGGGAGACCCAGTACTTC.

This chain uses TRBV7-9 with TRBJ2-5; 8 bases are a match to TRBD2. The junction had 7 bases not matched to a gene; V was cut back by 8 bases and J by 5 bases. Germline V gene lookup returns CDR1 SEHNR and CDR2 FQNEAQ (reference sequence). CDR3 length equals 13 residues. CDR3 in amino acids: CASAQAGAETQYF. CDR3 nucleotide sequence: TGTGCCAGCGCCCAAGCGGGGGCGGAGACCCAGTACTTC. The whole variable domain, remainder taken from reference TRBV7-9 and TRBJ2-5, is DTGVSQNPRHKITKRGQNVTFRCDPISEHNRLYWYRQTLGQGPEFLTYFQNEAQLEKSRLLSDRFSAERPKGSFSTLEIQRTEQGDSAMYLCASAQAGAETQYFGPGTRLLVL.

This chain uses TRBV6-1 with TRBJ2-1, with a weak D call TRBD2 (5 bases). CDR3 length: 12 residues. Germline V gene lookup returns CDR1 MNHNS and CDR2 SASEGT. Trimming cost V 9 bases and J 7 bases, with 13 bases left between them. CDR3 DNA: TGTGCCAGTACGGGAACTGGGAATGAGCAGTTCTTC. Encoded protein: CASTGTGNEQFF.

This chain connects TRBV2 to TRBJ2-3; TRBD2 agrees at 10 bases. The CDR3 has 13 residues. The J segment lost 9 bases and the V segment lost 11 bases, leaving 11 bases of the junction unmatched. Germline CDR1 SNHLY, CDR2 FYNNEI. CDR3 sequence: CAPIQREGLTQYF. In DNA, the CDR3 is TGTGCCCCTATCCAGCGGGAGGGCCTAACGCAGTATTTT.

V usage is TRBV6-5 and J usage is TRBJ2-2; D may be TRBD2 (7 bases). Trimming pared 6 bases from V and 4 bases from J, leaving 15 bases between. Germline lookup yields CDR1 MNHEY and CDR2 SVGAGI. This CDR3 region has 15 residues. Here the CDR3 reads CASSPPGGSTGELFF. As DNA, the CDR3 is TGTGCCAGCAGCCCCCCGGGGGGCAGCACCGGGGAGCTGTTTTTT.

The gene calls are TRBV10-1 and TRBJ2-1; 7 bases are a match to TRBD1. Germline V gene data show CDR1 as WNHNN and CDR2 as SYGVQD (reference sequence). With V trimmed by 9 bases and J by 0 bases, 11 bases remained unmatched. The CDR3 covers 16 residues. This CDR3 reads CASRQDRDSSYNEQFF. CDR3 DNA: TGCGCCAGTCGGCAGGATCGGGACAGCTCCTACAATGAGCAGTTCTTC.

V and J are TRBV14 and TRBJ2-3; a possible D gene is TRBD2 (6 bases). Trimming took off 8 bases at V and 6 bases at J, with 18 bases between the two ends. The CDR3 totals 14 residues. The germline V gene has CDR1 SGHDN and CDR2 FVKESK. The CDR3 is CASGARTRGDTQYF. CDR3 bases: TGTGCCAGCGGTGCCCGGACCCGGGGGGATACGCAGTATTTT.

The rearrangement links TRBV28 to TRBJ2-5; maybe TRBD2 (6 bases). Trimming cost V 1 base and J 7 bases, with 25 bases left between them. This CDR3 is 18 amino acids long. The germline CDR1 and CDR2 sequences are MDHEN and SYDVKM. The CDR3 here is CASSLFSVAGQGGGTQYF. DNA of the CDR3: TGTGCCAGCAGTTTATTTTCTGTGGCGGGGCAGGGAGGAGGGACCCAGTACTTC.

This rearrangement joins TRBV12-5 to TRBJ1-2; D is unclear. The germline CDR1 and CDR2 sequences are LGHNT and FRNRAP. Trimming left V 11 bases short and J 8 bases short, with 30 bases between. The CDR3 runs to 16 residues. CDR3 nucleotide sequence: TGTGCTCCAGATGGGGTTAATGTTGGGCAGCCGGCGGGCTACACCTTC. Translating it yields CAPDGVNVGQPAGYTF. Full variable domain (remainder filled in from reference TRBV12-5 and TRBJ1-2): DARVTQTPRHKVTEMGQEVTMRCQPILGHNTVFWYRQTMMQGLELLAYFRNRAPLDDSGMPKDRFSAEMPDATLATLKIQPSEPRDSAVYFCAPDGVNVGQPAGYTFGSGTRLTVV.

J is TRBJ2-7 and V is TRBV5-6; no definite D call. V lost 1 base to trimming and J lost 2 bases, with 10 bases between them. The CDR3 covers 14 residues. Germline CDR1 reads SGHDT; CDR2 reads YYEEEE. CDR3 coding DNA: TGTGCCAGCAGCTTGTCCGAGAGAACCTACGAGCAGTACTTC. Encoded protein: CASSLSERTYEQYF.

The chain links TRBV28 to TRBJ2-1; 12 bases line up with TRBD1. J was trimmed by 10 bases and V by 6 bases; bases with no gene match: 7. CDR1 and CDR2 (germline): MDHEN, SYDVKM. The CDR3 has 14 residues. DNA of the CDR3: TGTGCCAGCAGGCCCGGGACAGGGGGCAAAGAGCAGTTCTTC. Encoded protein: CASRPGTGGKEQFF.

The chain recombines TRBV28 with TRBJ2-1; possibly TRBD1 for D (5 bases). This CDR3 has 13 residues. The V end was cut by 1 base, the J end by 12 bases, with 13 bases between. Germline CDR1 reads MDHEN; CDR2 reads SYDVKM. This chain's CDR3 is CASSLSGSSGQFF. In nucleotides, the CDR3 is TGTGCCAGCAGTTTATCAGGGTCAAGTGGGCAGTTCTTC.

This chain uses TRBV4-2 with TRBJ1-1; D may be TRBD1 (5 bases). CDR1 is LGHNA and CDR2 is YNFKEQ in the germline V gene. The CDR3 totals 14 residues. The V gene lost 6 bases and the J gene lost 0 bases, with 11 bases spanning the gap. CDR3 loop: CASRGGTLNTEAFF. The DNA of the CDR3 is TGTGCCAGCAGGGGGGGAACATTGAACACTGAAGCTTTCTTT.

The chain is built from TRBV5-8 and TRBJ2-2, with TRBD1 matching over 7 bases. The germline V gene encodes CDR1 SGHTS and CDR2 YDEGEE. V was clipped by 4 bases and J by 4 bases; unmatched bases: 7. This CDR3 is 15 amino acids long. The DNA of the CDR3 is TGTGCCAGCAGCCCGACCGACAGGGCCACCGGGGAGCTGTTTTTT. Its protein product is CASSPTDRATGELFF.

The V call is TRBV14, the J call TRBJ1-2; D gene unclear. The V gene lost 5 bases and the J gene lost 4 bases, with 20 bases spanning the gap. CDR1 is SGHDN and CDR2 is FVKESK in the germline V gene. This CDR3 has 16 residues. CDR3 amino acids: CASSDLGQKGAYGYTF. The CDR3 DNA reads as TGTGCCAGCAGCGACTTGGGCCAGAAGGGCGCCTATGGCTACACCTTC.

In its sample, this clone was seen once. The chain uses TRBV7-8 and TRBJ1-1, with D maybe TRBD1 (5 bases). The CDR3 contains 16 residues. Deletions cut 4 bases from V and 4 bases from J, with 19 bases between. Germline CDR1 is SGHVS and CDR2 is FQNEAQ. The CDR3 reads CASSSHGDSTSTEAFF. The CDR3 DNA follows: TGTGCCAGCAGCTCCCACGGGGACTCTACGAGCACTGAAGCTTTCTTT.